This is a list of T cell receptor beta chains from one sample in a study of T cells in localized non-small cell lung cancer. TCRdb's copy holds only in-frame clones and misses some; the assay was immunoSEQ multiplex PCR. In the table there are about 54,000 clones, under 85% of which are singletons. Source: peripheral blood, taken before any cancer treatment. The receptors were sampled from an older female donor with stage II squamous cell lung carcinoma. The CDR3 runs from the conserved cysteine through the conserved F or W. D genes are given only for firm matches. For some rows the clone size is stated as once, few or many, or as a class when expanded; others skip it.

d_call	clone_size	v_call	j_call	cdr3_aa	cdr3_nt
TRBD1	-	TRBV19	TRBJ1-5	CASSIETGRDQPQHF	TGTGCCAGTAGTATAGAGACAGGGCGCGATCAGCCCCAGCATTTT
-	-	TRBV14	TRBJ2-7	CASSSSTSSYEQYF	TGTGCCAGCAGCTCGAGCACCAGCTCCTACGAGCAGTACTTC
-	-	TRBV7-8	TRBJ2-5	CASSFTRGQETQYF	TGTGCCAGCAGCTTCACTAGGGGGCAAGAGACCCAGTACTTC
TRBD1	-	TRBV19	TRBJ1-5	CASSSRTGGPDPRRQPQHF	TGTGCCAGTAGTTCACGGACAGGGGGCCCCGATCCTAGGCGTCAGCCCCAGCATTTT
-	-	TRBV9	TRBJ1-2	CASSPRDGGIWNYGYTF	TGTGCCAGCAGCCCACGGGATGGGGGAATCTGGAACTATGGCTACACCTTC
-	-	TRBV6-5	TRBJ1-2	CASSYHIGQTNYGYTF	TGTGCCAGCAGTTACCATATCGGACAGACTAACTATGGCTACACCTTC
-	-	TRBV6-5	TRBJ2-1	CASSYSGVGGFHEQFF	TGTGCCAGCAGTTACTCAGGGGTGGGCGGGTTTCATGAGCAGTTCTTC
-	few	TRBV19	TRBJ1-6	CASTRETVNSPLHF	TGTGCCAGTACCAGGGAGACAGTTAATTCACCCCTCCACTTT
-	once	TRBV6-6	TRBJ1-2	CASTPGPRNYGYTF	TGTGCCAGCACCCCCGGGCCGAGGAACTATGGCTACACCTTC
TRBD1	few	TRBV6-5	TRBJ1-2	CASGGQGWYGYTF	TGTGCCAGCGGGGGACAGGGGTGGTATGGCTACACCTTC
-	-	TRBV6-5	TRBJ1-3	CASSYGLSGNTIYF	TGTGCCAGCAGTTACGGGCTCTCTGGAAACACCATATATTTT
-	-	TRBV6-5	TRBJ2-1	CASSRLGGPTDEQFF	TGTGCCAGCAGCCGTTTAGGGGGGCCAACAGATGAGCAGTTCTTC
-	-	TRBV20-1	TRBJ2-1	CSARVPPVQFF	TGCAGTGCTAGAGTCCCGCCTGTTCAGTTCTTC
TRBD1	once	TRBV6-1	TRBJ2-3	CASRTQGVSTDTQYF	TGTGCCAGCAGGACACAGGGGGTTAGCACAGATACGCAGTATTTT
TRBD1	-	TRBV7-9	TRBJ1-3	CASSFSTGTGGNTIYF	TGTGCCAGCAGCTTTTCAACCGGGACAGGGGGAAACACCATATATTTT
-	-	TRBV5-6	TRBJ1-1	CASSLGHEAFF	TGTGCCAGCAGCTTAGGCCATGAAGCTTTCTTT
TRBD1	-	TRBV5-1	TRBJ2-2	CASSLRGQGYTGELFF	TGCGCCAGCAGCTTGAGGGGACAGGGGTACACCGGGGAGCTGTTTTTT
-	-	TRBV11-2	TRBJ1-1	CASSLGLVAKNTEAFF	TGTGCCAGCAGCTTGGGTCTCGTGGCCAAGAACACTGAAGCTTTCTTT
-	-	TRBV14	TRBJ2-2	CASSQQGLNTGELFF	TGTGCCAGCAGCCAACAGGGGCTGAACACCGGGGAGCTGTTTTTT
-	-	TRBV7-9	TRBJ2-5	CASSYPGQPKETQYF	TGTGCCAGCAGCTATCCAGGACAGCCCAAGGAGACCCAGTACTTC
-	-	TRBV4-3	TRBJ1-2	CASSQDGRGEVSYTF	TGCGCCAGCAGCCAAGATGGCAGGGGAGAAGTTAGCTACACCTTC
-	-	TRBV6-5	TRBJ2-3	CASSYSSGRTDTQYF	TGTGCCAGCAGTTACTCCAGCGGTCGCACAGATACGCAGTATTTT
TRBD2	-	TRBV19	TRBJ2-4	CASSIPGLPNIQYF	TGTGCCAGTAGTATTCCGGGACTACCAAACATTCAGTACTTC
TRBD1	-	TRBV6-5	TRBJ2-3	CASREGGNTQYF	TGTGCCAGCAGGGAAGGGGGCAATACGCAGTATTTT
-	-	TRBV11-3	TRBJ1-1	CASSSRSEAAEAFF	TGTGCCAGCAGCTCCAGGTCCGAAGCTGCTGAAGCTTTCTTT
-	-	TRBV2	TRBJ1-1	CASSPLGGTEAFF	TGTGCCAGCAGTCCCCTCGGGGGCACTGAAGCTTTCTTT
-	-	TRBV7-7	TRBJ1-5	CASRLDQPQHF	TGTGCCAGCCGCCTGGATCAGCCCCAGCATTTT
TRBD2	-	TRBV11-2	TRBJ2-2	CASSRLGLAGGRGTGELFF	TGTGCCAGCAGCCGCCTAGGACTAGCGGGGGGGCGTGGCACCGGGGAGCTGTTTTTT
-	-	TRBV10-3	TRBJ2-1	CAISDNTASSYNEQFF	TGTGCCATCAGTGATAACACAGCCAGCTCCTACAATGAGCAGTTCTTC
-	-	TRBV19	TRBJ1-4	CASSIGQTGRTNEKLFF	TGTGCCAGTAGTATTGGTCAAACGGGGAGAACTAATGAAAAACTGTTTTTT
-	-	TRBV7-7	TRBJ1-3	CASSLGDGAGNTIYF	TGTGCCAGCAGCTTAGGGGACGGTGCTGGAAACACCATATATTTT
-	-	TRBV30	TRBJ1-3	CAWSGDSLRNTIYF	TGTGCCTGGAGTGGAGACAGCCTCCGAAACACCATATATTTT
-	-	TRBV7-9	TRBJ1-5	CASSPGPPGSTQHF	TGTGCCAGCAGCCCAGGCCCCCCCGGATCGACCCAGCATTTT
-	-	TRBV19	TRBJ2-2	CASSIYAGELFF	TGTGCCAGTAGTATCTATGCCGGGGAGCTGTTTTTT
-	-	TRBV7-8	TRBJ1-6	CASSLGDQNSPLHF	TGTGCCAGCAGCTTAGGGGACCAAAATTCACCCCTCCACTTT
-	-	TRBV19	TRBJ1-2	CASSIVGTPSDYGYTF	TGTGCCAGTAGTATAGTTGGCACCCCCTCGGACTATGGCTACACCTTC
TRBD1	-	TRBV6-6	TRBJ1-2	CASSYGAGGGKGYTF	TGTGCCAGCAGTTACGGGGCAGGGGGAGGGAAAGGCTACACCTTC
-	-	TRBV6-5	TRBJ1-1	CASRASGGHEAFF	TGTGCCAGCAGAGCTAGCGGGGGACATGAAGCTTTCTTT
-	-	TRBV7-3	TRBJ2-2	CASSLSGGELFF	TGTGCCAGCAGCTTAAGTGGCGGGGAGCTGTTTTTT
TRBD2	-	TRBV5-1	TRBJ2-7	CASIPTSGGAGEQYF	TGCGCCAGCATCCCTACTAGCGGGGGGGCCGGCGAGCAGTACTTC
-	-	TRBV5-6	TRBJ2-7	CASSLAGSYEQYF	TGTGCCAGCAGCTTGGCCGGGTCCTACGAGCAGTACTTC
TRBD1	-	TRBV5-1	TRBJ2-1	CASRNGTGGYNEQFF	TGCGCCAGCAGGAACGGGACAGGGGGCTATAATGAGCAGTTCTTC
-	-	TRBV4-1	TRBJ2-7	CASSQDLSGGGTEQYF	TGCGCCAGCAGCCAAGATCTAAGTGGGGGTGGAACCGAGCAGTACTTC
-	-	TRBV27	TRBJ1-5	CASRPGNNQPQHF	TGTGCCAGCAGACCCGGGAACAATCAGCCCCAGCATTTT
TRBD1	-	TRBV18	TRBJ2-2	CASSKDRGPTGELFF	TGTGCCAGCTCCAAGGACAGGGGGCCCACCGGGGAGCTGTTTTTT